Each of the 14 T cell receptor beta chains below was sequenced from the same sample in a study of T cell responses to AZD1222 COVID-19 vaccine. Repertoires were generated with immunoSEQ multiplex PCR, while TCRdb's copy carries only in-frame clones and drops some. The top ten clones hold 0.7% to 0.9% of a sample with approximately 160,000 clones, about 92% of them seen once. The sample was peripheral blood, taken on day 0 of AZD1222 vaccination. All receptors derive from an adult in good health.

This chain links TRBV28 with TRBJ2-3; 10 nucleotides agree with TRBD2. Germline V gene sequence: CDR1 MDHEN, CDR2 SYDVKM. This CDR3 has 16 amino acids. V dropped 5 bases and J dropped 2; count of bases not matched to a gene: 7. CDR3 DNA sequence: TGTGCCAGCAGTACCCTAGCGGGGGCCCTCACAGATACGCAGTATTTT. Protein: CASSTLAGALTDTQYF.

V and J are TRBV27 and TRBJ1-2; 7 nucleotides match TRBD1. The V gene's germline CDR1 is MNHEY and CDR2 SMNVEV (reference sequence). The ends lost 5 bases at V and 5 bases at J; junction bases unmatched: 14. This CDR3 contains 16 residues. CDR3 loop: CASSRHPTGTPYGYTF. The CDR3 DNA reads TGTGCCAGCAGTCGCCACCCGACAGGGACTCCTTATGGCTACACCTTC.

The V and J genes are TRBV30 and TRBJ1-5, with D possibly being TRBD1 (6 bases). The germline V and J ends were trimmed by 4 bases and 5 bases, with 12 bases remaining between them. Germline CDR1 reads GTSNPN; CDR2 reads SVGIG (reference sequence). The CDR3 is 13 residues long. CDR3 sequence reads: CAWKGGIHQPQHF. CDR3 DNA: TGTGCCTGGAAAGGGGGGATTCATCAGCCCCAGCATTTT.

The rearrangement links TRBV4-1 to TRBJ2-2, with unresolved D. The V and J ends lost 1 base and 5 bases respectively, with 8 bases between them. This CDR3 is 14 amino acids long. From germline, CDR1 is MGHRA and CDR2 YSYEKL. Here the CDR3 reads CASSQVGRTGELFF. CDR3 bases: TGCGCCAGCAGCCAAGTAGGCCGGACCGGGGAGCTGTTTTTT.

The V gene is TRBV27, the J gene TRBJ1-6; 9 bases are a match to TRBD1. This CDR3 contains 16 residues. From germline, CDR1 is MNHEY and CDR2 SMNVEV (reference sequence). V was pared by 3 bases and J by 7 bases, with 7 bases of the junction left unmatched. The CDR3 region has the DNA TGTGCCAGCAGTTTGGGGACAGGGTTCGGGAATTCACCCCTCCACTTT. This gives the protein CASSLGTGFGNSPLHF.

The CDR3 nucleotides are TGTGCCACTCAGGGGGGGTCGACCACCGGGGAGCTGTTTTTT. Translated, it gives CATQGGSTTGELFF. The chain recombines TRBV2 with TRBJ2-2; the D call may be TRBD1 or TRBD2 (7 bases each). Germline V lookup: CDR1 SNHLY, CDR2 FYNNEI. The CDR3 has 14 amino acids. Trimming took 10 bases from V and 4 from J, leaving 16 bases between them.

The chain recombines TRBV5-1 with TRBJ2-3; possibly TRBD1 or TRBD2 for D (5 bases each). There are 15 residues in the CDR3. The V gene lost 5 bases and the J gene lost 2 bases, with 15 bases spanning the gap. Germline lookup yields CDR1 SGHRS and CDR2 YFSETQ. CDR3 protein: CASRVWGSDTDTQYF. CDR3 coding DNA: TGCGCCAGCAGAGTTTGGGGGTCAGACACAGATACGCAGTATTTT.

The chain employs TRBV27 and TRBJ2-6; D unresolved. Trimming pared 1 base from V and 0 bases from J, leaving 4 bases between. CDR3 length equals 15 residues. Looked up from germline, CDR1 is MNHEY and CDR2 is SMNVEV (reference sequence). The CDR3: CASSLYNSGANVLTF. The CDR3 coding sequence is TGTGCCAGCAGTTTATATAACTCTGGGGCCAACGTCCTGACTTTC. The complete variable domain, with remaining parts taken from reference TRBV27 and TRBJ2-6, reads EAQVTQNPRYLITVTGKKLTVTCSQNMNHEYMSWYRQDPGLGLRQIYYSMNVEVTDKGDVPEGYKVSRKEKRNFPLILESPSPNQTSLYFCASSLYNSGANVLTFGAGSRLTVL.

The V and J genes are TRBV3-1 (or the pseudogene TRBV3-2) and TRBJ2-5, with 9 bases aligning to TRBD1. The ends lost 0 bases at V and 5 bases at J; junction bases unmatched: 7. Per germline, CDR1 LGHDT and CDR2 YNNKEL (reference sequence). CDR3 length: 16 residues. DNA for the CDR3: TGTGCCAGCAGCCAAGATTTGGGACAGGGTGGGGAGACCCAGTACTTC. Amino acid sequence: CASSQDLGQGGETQYF.

This chain connects TRBV4-1 to TRBJ1-5; possible D gene TRBD1, 5 bases. CDR1 is MGHRA, CDR2 YSYEKL, per germline. Trimming pared 2 bases from V and 2 bases from J, leaving 7 bases between. CDR3 size: 14 residues. CDR3 in amino acids: CASSQPTGNQPQHF. CDR3 nucleotides: TGCGCCAGCAGCCAACCGACAGGCAATCAGCCCCAGCATTTT.

The rearrangement joins TRBV2 to TRBJ1-2; D is perhaps TRBD1 (6 bases). This CDR3 spans 11 amino acids. V lost 9 bases and J 4 bases, leaving 9 bases between the germline ends. Germline CDR1 reads SNHLY; CDR2 reads FYNNEI. In DNA, the CDR3 is TGTGCCAGGCAGGGGACCTATGGCTACACCTTC. As protein: CARQGTYGYTF.

This rearrangement joins TRBV7-3 to TRBJ2-1; D not resolved. V was shortened by 1 base and J by 4 bases, with 5 bases between the two germline ends. The CDR3 covers 13 residues. Looked up from germline, CDR1 is SGHTA and CDR2 is FQGTGA. CDR3 sequence: CASSLSYYNEQFF. CDR3 in DNA: TGTGCCAGCAGCTTAAGCTATTACAATGAGCAGTTCTTC.

The chain carries TRBV6-2 or TRBV6-3 and TRBJ1-5; D gene unclear. Germline V gives CDR1 MNHEY, CDR2 SVGEGT. Between the trimmed V and J ends, which lost 2 bases and 3 bases, there was a span of 8 bases. This CDR3 region has 14 residues. The CDR3 protein is CASSYGMANQPQHF. CDR3 nucleotides: TGTGCCAGCAGTTACGGTATGGCCAATCAGCCCCAGCATTTT.

V gene TRBV29-1 combines with J gene TRBJ1-2, with 9 bases identical to TRBD1. CDR3 length equals 12 residues. Germline-derived CDR1 and CDR2 are SQVTM and ANQGSEA. J lost 7 bases, V lost 6 bases, and 6 bases had no gene match. CDR3: CSVDTGGGGYTF. The CDR3 region has the DNA TGCAGCGTAGACACAGGGGGCGGTGGCTACACCTTC. The whole variable domain, remainder taken from reference TRBV29-1 and TRBJ1-2, is SAVISQKPSRDICQRGTSLTIQCQVDSQVTMMFWYRQQPGQSLTLIATANQGSEATYESGFVIDKFPISRPNLTFSTLTVSNMSPEDSSIYLCSVDTGGGGYTFGSGTRLTVV.